Sequencing of this T cell receptor beta chain was carried out in a study of T cells after yellow fever vaccination. The wider study: SMART-Seq v4 Ultra Low Input prepared the low-cell-number fractions.

TCRdb reprocessed the 5' RACE reads with MiXCR, giving one entry per CDR3 protein. Among a few hundred thousand distinct CDR3 sequences listed, 3% to 4.5% were seen once. Overall study findings and caveats: Some clonotypes were seen in both the CD4 and the CD8 compartments. These made up a small share and likely arose from convergent recombination.

This clonotype was recorded at least ten times. Its cognate antigen is unknown. Germline V gene lookup returns CDR1 KGHDR and CDR2 SFDVKD. The CDR3 is 16 residues long. V was cut by 2 bases and J by 6 bases, with 15 bases left in between. V is TRBV24-1 and J is TRBJ2-2; a possible D gene is TRBD2 (6 bases). Source: PBMCs, taken 5 days after the yellow fever booster vaccination. The TCR originated in a man aged 18 to 29 who received the YFV17D yellow fever vaccine. The CDR3 spells CATSDSSGTWAGELFF. CDR3 nucleotides: TGTGCCACCAGTGATTCATCCGGGACTTGGGCCGGGGAGCTGTTTTTT.